The 4 T cell receptor beta chains below all came from one sample that was sequenced in a study of blood T cell repertoires in COVID-19. Profiled with immunoSEQ multiplex PCR; TCRdb holds only in-frame clones, not every one. The sample has more than 300,000 clones; nearly 90% are singletons. Sequenced input: peripheral blood. These TCRs come from a woman aged 40 to 50 with COVID-19, enrolled during active disease.

The chain employs TRBV5-1 and TRBJ2-3; D may be TRBD2 (7 bases). V lost 3 bases and J lost 3, with 11 bases in between. Germline V lookup: CDR1 SGHRS, CDR2 YFSETQ. The CDR3 has 14 residues. The CDR3 reads CASSSGGLTDTQYF. CDR3 DNA: TGCGCCAGCAGCTCCGGGGGGCTTACAGATACGCAGTATTTT.

V and J are TRBV7-2 and TRBJ1-6; 10 bases align to TRBD1. V shed 4 bases, J shed 7 bases, and the junction held 7 bases outside the gene matches. The CDR3 runs to 16 residues. CDR1 is SGHTA, CDR2 FQGNSA, per germline. The CDR3 protein is CASSSTGTGVNSPLHF. CDR3 in DNA: TGTGCCAGCAGCTCCACCGGGACAGGGGTGAATTCACCCCTCCACTTT.

This chain joins TRBV29-1 and TRBJ1-1; D unclear. V was pared by 7 bases and J by 0 bases, with 9 bases between. Germline CDR1 SQVTM, CDR2 ANQGSEA. The CDR3 is 12 amino acids. This CDR3 reads CSAFILNTEAFF. The CDR3 DNA follows: TGCAGCGCTTTTATATTGAACACTGAAGCTTTCTTT.

The rearrangement uses TRBV5-4 and TRBJ1-3; D perhaps matches TRBD1 (5 bases). V was trimmed by 7 bases and J by 4 bases, leaving 12 bases between them. The CDR3 length is 13 residues. Germline V gives CDR1 SGHNT, CDR2 YYREEE (reference sequence). DNA for the CDR3: TGTGCCAGCGGCCCCCAGGGAGGAAACACCATATATTTT. It codes for CASGPQGGNTIYF.